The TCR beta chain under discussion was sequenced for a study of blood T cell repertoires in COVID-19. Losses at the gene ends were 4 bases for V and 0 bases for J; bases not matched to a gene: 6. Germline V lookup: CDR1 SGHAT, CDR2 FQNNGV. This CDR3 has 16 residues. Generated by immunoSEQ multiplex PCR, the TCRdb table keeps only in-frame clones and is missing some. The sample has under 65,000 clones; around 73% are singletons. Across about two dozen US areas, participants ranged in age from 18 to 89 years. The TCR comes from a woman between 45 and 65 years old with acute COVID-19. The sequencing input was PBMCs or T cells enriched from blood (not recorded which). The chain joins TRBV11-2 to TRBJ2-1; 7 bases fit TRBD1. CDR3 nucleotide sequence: TGTGCCAGCAGCTCTGCCGGGACAGCCTCCTACAATGAGCAGTTCTTC. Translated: CASSSAGTASYNEQFF.